This TCR beta chain originates from a study of blood T cell repertoires in COVID-19. Study-level information: From T cells, B-cell-depleted T cells, or PBMCs came the material, which was cDNA or gDNA.

Study members were between 18 and 89 years old and lived in roughly 24 US regions. Categorization into cohorts depended on clinical history that participants reported. In the authors' methods: Estimated nucleated cell counts came from reference gene primer amplification. Repertoires were generated with immunoSEQ multiplex PCR, while TCRdb's copy carries only in-frame clones and drops some. The V and J calls and clone size were taken over from that table, and D and trimming were inferred from the DNA. The table has 350,000 to 450,000 clones, approximately 91% seen once; the top ten hold roughly 1.4%. The germline V gene encodes CDR1 LGHDT and CDR2 YNNKEL (reference sequence). Trimming took 0 bases from V and 4 from J, leaving 9 bases between them. The CDR3 spans 14 residues.

The sample taken for sequencing was PBMCs or T cells enriched from blood (not recorded which). The TCR sequence derives from a woman aged 18-35 years who had been exposed to COVID-19. The genes are TRBV3-1 (or the pseudogene TRBV3-2) and TRBJ2-5; D perhaps matches TRBD1 (5 bases). The CDR3 region has the DNA TGTGCCAGCAGCCAAGAAGGACAACTAGAGACCCAGTACTTC. It is translated as CASSQEGQLETQYF.